This T cell receptor (beta chain) was observed in a study of response to subunit inactivated influenza vaccine. TCRdb ran MiXCR on the RT-PCR reads and lists one entry per CDR3 protein. In the table there are hundreds of thousands of distinct CDR3 sequences, 10% to 12% of which are singletons. Germline values: CDR1 MNHNS, CDR2 SASEGT. This CDR3 has 15 residues. V gave up 7 bases and J gave up 0 bases; unmatched junction bases: 5. Separately, the same data were catalogued under a study of T cells expressing NK-cell markers. As that study records: A 5'RACE template switching approach incorporating UMIs was used to make TCR beta cDNA.

The V call is TRBV6-1, the J call TRBJ2-7; 11 bases are shared with TRBD1. This sequence originates from a man between 50 and 59 years old who received an inactivated influenza vaccine. Source: PBMCs from blood, taken on the day of vaccination. The CDR3 sequence is CASTRDRGYSYEQYF. CDR3 nucleotides: TGTGCCAGCACCCGGGACAGGGGGTACTCCTACGAGCAGTACTTC.